The 5 T cell receptor beta chains below were found in one sample sequenced in a study of T cells in pancreatic ductal adenocarcinoma listed by TCRdb under 2017. The method was the immunoSEQ multiplex PCR assay. TCRdb holds this immuneACCESS table with in-frame rearrangements only. Some clones are missing; in checked studies, unresolved V genes explain under half, and the rest has no known cause. The sample table holds roughly 100,000 clones, of which 90% to 95% were seen once. The ten largest clones capture less than 4% of the sample. The selected pancreatic ductal adenocarcinoma patients had received surgery without neoadjuvant therapy. Material: PBMCs. The receptors originated from a human donor with pancreatic ductal adenocarcinoma.

The chain is built from TRBV30 and TRBJ2-3; TRBD2 agrees at 8 bases. The CDR3 is made up of 14 amino acids. Germline CDR1 reads GTSNPN; CDR2 reads SVGIG (reference sequence). Trimming at V came to 0 bases and at J to 6 bases, leaving 5 bases not matched to a gene. The CDR3 DNA reads as TGTGCCTGGAGTGTCGGGGGGGGCGGTGATACGCAGTATTTT. It translates to CAWSVGGGGDTQYF.

The CDR3: CASNLDRDEQYF. CDR3 nucleotides: TGTGCCAGCAATCTGGATCGGGACGAGCAGTACTTC. V and J are TRBV28 and TRBJ2-7; D remains ambiguous. The V gene lost 7 bases and the J gene lost 5 bases, with 12 bases spanning the gap. CDR3 size: 12 residues. Germline-derived CDR1 and CDR2 are MDHEN and SYDVKM.

V and J are TRBV18 and TRBJ1-4, with TRBD1 as a possible D gene (5 bases). Germline loops: CDR1 KGHSH, CDR2 LQKENI. Deletions cut 4 bases from V and 5 bases from J, with 11 bases between. CDR3 length: 14 residues. CDR3 sequence reads: CASSLMDTNEKLFF. Written as DNA, the CDR3 is TGTGCCAGCTCACTAATGGACACCAATGAAAAACTGTTTTTT.

V and J are TRBV7-8 and TRBJ2-7; possibly TRBD2 for D (5 bases). This CDR3 spans 14 amino acids. The V and J ends lost 5 bases and 0 bases respectively, with 11 bases between them. Germline V gives CDR1 SGHVS, CDR2 FQNEAQ. The CDR3 spells CASSTDLYSYEQYF. The CDR3 DNA is TGTGCCAGCAGCACGGACTTGTACTCCTACGAGCAGTACTTC.

This sequence joins TRBV18 and TRBJ2-5, with D perhaps matching TRBD1 (6 bases). The germline V gene encodes CDR1 KGHSH and CDR2 LQKENI. The V end lost 0 bases, the J end lost 7 bases, and 12 bases lay between the germline ends. This CDR3 comprises 14 residues. For the CDR3, the DNA is TGTGCCAGCTCACCACCAACAGGGATAGGGACCCAGTACTTC. Its protein is CASSPPTGIGTQYF.